These T cell receptor beta chains were read from a single sample in a study of T cells in Graves' hyperthyroidism and ophthalmopathy. Each CDR3 protein is one row after TCRdb ran MiXCR on the multiplex PCR reads. The data show more than 150,000 distinct CDR3 sequences, with over 15% seen just once and roughly 30% held by the top ten. The sample consisted of blood. The receptors were gathered from a woman between 45 and 60 years old with Graves' hyperthyroidism. The CDR3 runs from the conserved cysteine through the conserved F or W. A D gene is named only where the DNA matches it firmly. Rows give clone size only sometimes, using once, few, many, or a class for an expanded clone.

j_gene	v_gene	abundance	d_gene	CDR3aa	CDR3nt
TRBJ1-5	TRBV7-9	-	TRBD1	CASSLTLSGQQSDRDYQPQHF	TGTGCCAGCAGCTTAACGCTAAGTGGGCAGCAATCGGACAGGGACTATCAGCCCCAGCATTTT
TRBJ2-7	TRBV20-1	many	TRBD2	CSARDMWGLEVEQYF	TGCAGTGCTAGAGATATGTGGGGACTAGAGGTCGAGCAGTACTTC
TRBJ2-1	TRBV18	few	-	CASSPTLQGAEQFF	TGTGCCAGCTCACCAACTCTTCAGGGAGCCGAGCAGTTCTTC
TRBJ1-4	TRBV20-1	many	-	CSAVDSRNEKLFF	TGCAGTGCTGTGGACAGCCGGAATGAAAAACTGTTTTTT
TRBJ1-2	TRBV19	once	-	CASSIVGNGYTF	TGTGCCAGTAGTATTGTGGGGAATGGCTACACCTTC
TRBJ2-1	TRBV6-1	many	-	CASKQTVDNEQFF	TGTGCCAGTAAACAGACGGTGGACAATGAGCAGTTCTTC
TRBJ1-4	TRBV5-1	many	-	CASSLGPGTGTNEKLFF	TGCGCCAGCAGCTTGGGCCCCGGGACCGGCACTAATGAAAAACTGTTTTTT
TRBJ2-7	TRBV2	many	TRBD1	CASSDMRQGSREQYF	TGTGCCAGCAGTGATATGAGACAGGGGTCTAGAGAGCAGTACTTC
TRBJ2-3	TRBV27	many	-	CASSFSALTDTQYF	TGTGCCAGCAGTTTTTCCGCGCTCACAGATACGCAGTATTTT
TRBJ2-5	TRBV6-1	many	-	CASSFTNSGFGETQYF	TGTGCCAGCAGTTTCACAAACTCAGGGTTTGGAGAGACCCAGTACTTC
TRBJ2-5	TRBV7-2	many	TRBD2	CASSESGGFQETQYF	TGTGCCAGCAGCGAGAGCGGGGGCTTCCAAGAGACCCAGTACTTC
TRBJ1-5	TRBV28	many	-	CASSLLSQPQHF	TGTGCCAGCAGTTTATTGAGTCAGCCCCAGCATTTT
TRBJ2-1	TRBV14	-	-	CASSQIGGMNEQFF	TGTGCCAGCAGCCAGATTGGGGGAATGAATGAGCAGTTCTTC
TRBJ2-6	TRBV7-9	many	TRBD2	CASSLPFGRGIEAGIDVLTF	TGTGCCAGCAGTTTACCCTTCGGACGAGGGATCGAAGCGGGGATTGACGTCCTGACTTTC
TRBJ2-7	TRBV20-1	-	-	CSPRYGPYEQYF	TGCAGTCCTAGGTACGGGCCCTACGAGCAGTACTTC
TRBJ2-7	TRBV30	-	TRBD2	CAWSVRWSSGNPGDEQYF	TGTGCCTGGAGTGTACGCTGGTCTAGCGGGAACCCAGGGGACGAGCAGTACTTC
TRBJ1-1	TRBV4-1	few	-	CASSQDQAREAFF	TGCGCCAGCAGCCAAGATCAGGCCAGGGAAGCTTTCTTT
TRBJ2-1	TRBV5-1	many	TRBD1	CASSLTGQGNEQFF	TGCGCCAGCAGCTTGACGGGACAGGGCAATGAGCAGTTCTTC
TRBJ2-3	TRBV7-8	many	-	CASSPKGSTDTQYF	TGTGCCAGCAGTCCGAAAGGGAGCACAGATACGCAGTATTTT
TRBJ1-3	TRBV19	many	-	CASSSTRGGGNTIYF	TGTGCCAGTAGTTCCACACGAGGAGGTGGAAACACCATATATTTT
TRBJ2-5	TRBV15	many	-	CATSRDLQETQYF	TGTGCCACCAGCAGAGACCTACAAGAGACCCAGTACTTC
TRBJ2-6	TRBV2	-	-	CASSEAASGANVLTF	TGTGCCAGCAGTGAAGCTGCCTCTGGGGCCAACGTCCTGACTTTC
TRBJ1-1	TRBV27	many	-	CASSPLGVGAMNTEAFF	TGTGCCAGCAGTCCCTTGGGGGTGGGGGCTATGAACACTGAAGCTTTCTTT
TRBJ1-5	TRBV7-2	-	-	CASSLETDSRQPQHF	TGTGCCAGCAGCTTAGAGACAGATAGCCGTCAGCCCCAGCATTTT
TRBJ2-2	TRBV5-1	many	TRBD1	CASGDSTGELFF	TGCGCCAGCGGGGACAGCACCGGGGAGCTGTTTTTT
TRBJ2-5	TRBV2	many	TRBD1	CASLRGQGRRETQYF	TGTGCCAGCCTTCGGGGACAGGGAAGACGAGAGACCCAGTACTTC
TRBJ1-1	TRBV9	many	-	CASSVEMNTEAFF	TGTGCCAGCAGCGTAGAGATGAACACTGAAGCTTTCTTT
TRBJ1-5	TRBV6-1	-	-	CATRESPQHF	TGTGCCACCAGGGAATCGCCCCAGCATTTT
TRBJ2-3	TRBV7-2	many	TRBD2	CASSLETSLAGATSYF	TGTGCCAGCAGCTTAGAGACATCCCTAGCGGGGGCCACGTCGTATTTT
TRBJ1-2	TRBV29-1	many	-	CSVERTVYGYTF	TGCAGCGTTGAAAGGACAGTCTATGGCTACACCTTC
TRBJ1-5	TRBV20-1	few	-	CSAYTGSRNQPQHF	TGCAGTGCTTATACAGGGTCAAGGAATCAGCCCCAGCATTTT
TRBJ2-7	TRBV4-1	-	TRBD1	CASSLVDRGKYEQYF	TGCGCCAGCAGCCTAGTGGACAGGGGGAAATACGAGCAGTACTTC
TRBJ2-7	TRBV5-1	many	TRBD2	CASSLVASGAGGYEQYF	TGCGCCAGCAGCTTGGTGGCTAGCGGGGCCGGTGGGTACGAGCAGTACTTC
TRBJ2-7	TRBV7-9	many	TRBD1	CASSLVGQGIYEQYF	TGTGCCAGCAGCTTAGTGGGACAGGGCATCTACGAGCAGTACTTC
TRBJ2-7	TRBV7-3	many	-	CASSLTSGHPVNEQYF	TGTGCCAGCAGCTTAACGTCGGGACACCCAGTGAACGAGCAGTACTTC
TRBJ1-1	TRBV19	many	-	CASSIDGVTEAFF	TGTGCCAGTAGTATTGATGGGGTCACTGAAGCTTTCTTT
TRBJ1-5	TRBV27	many	TRBD1	CASSRQGAKDNQPQHF	TGTGCCAGCAGTCGACAGGGGGCTAAGGACAATCAGCCCCAGCATTTT
TRBJ2-1	TRBV5-6	many	-	CASSLESRGGLWDEQFF	TGTGCCAGCAGCTTGGAGTCCCGAGGGGGGCTATGGGATGAGCAGTTCTTC
TRBJ1-5	TRBV27	few	TRBD1	CASGDRDGGDQPQHF	TGTGCCAGCGGAGACAGGGATGGAGGGGATCAGCCCCAGCATTTT
TRBJ1-2	TRBV3-1	-	-	CASSQDVTSNYGYTF	TGTGCCAGCAGCCAAGATGTCACGTCTAACTATGGCTACACCTTC
TRBJ2-3	TRBV11-2	-	-	CASSHTADTDTQYF	TGTGCCAGCAGCCACACTGCGGACACAGATACGCAGTATTTT
TRBJ2-7	TRBV11-3	few	-	CASSLRLSGTLYEQYF	TGTGCCAGCAGCCTACGCCTTAGCGGAACACTCTACGAGCAGTACTTC
TRBJ1-5	TRBV20-1	few	TRBD1	CSARNRGTRQPQHF	TGCAGTGCTAGAAACAGGGGGACTAGGCAGCCCCAGCATTTT
TRBJ1-1	TRBV20-1	many	-	CSATGWGGAEAFF	TGCAGTGCTACCGGTTGGGGGGGCGCTGAAGCTTTCTTT
TRBJ2-7	TRBV10-3	few	-	CAISGTGRNEQYF	TGTGCCATCAGTGGTACAGGGAGAAACGAGCAGTACTTC
TRBJ1-3	TRBV2	many	-	CASSRGTGNTIYF	TGTGCCAGCAGTCGGGGCACTGGAAACACCATATATTTT
TRBJ1-2	TRBV20-1	many	-	CSARGIGTLPQSGYTF	TGCAGTGCTAGAGGTATCGGGACCCTCCCACAATCTGGCTACACCTTC
TRBJ2-2	TRBV11-2	-	TRBD2	CASSSGTSGSSAGELFF	TGTGCCAGCAGCTCCGGGACTAGCGGAAGTTCGGCCGGGGAGCTGTTTTTT